This T cell receptor beta chain originates from a study of OX40 agonist ivuxolimab in advanced cancers. The overall study: Patients with prior anti-PD-1, anti-PD-L1 or anti-CTLA-4 therapy were eligible; roughly 40% had some. One hepatocellular carcinoma and two cutaneous melanoma patients partially responded. Whole-study findings and limits: The study did not work out the antigen specificity of the expanded peripheral T cells.

Profiling relied on immunoSEQ multiplex PCR, and the TCRdb table lists in-frame clones only, not all of them. This table holds about 12,000 clones, over 60% found once. Blood draws occurred at baseline, cycle 4 day 1, and cycle 7 day 1. This clone came up a few times. Antigen specificity is unknown. The CDR3 consists of 16 residues. The J segment lost 0 bases and the V segment lost 5 bases, leaving 9 bases of the junction unmatched. Germline assignment: CDR1 SEHNR and CDR2 FQNEAQ (reference sequence). The V and J genes are TRBV7-9 and TRBJ1-1, with 7 bases lining up with TRBD1. Material: CD4+ or CD8+ T cells sorted from blood, obtained in a trial of the OX40 agonist ivuxolimab. This receptor was taken from an adult with an advanced solid tumor such as melanoma, head and neck, liver or kidney cancer. The CDR3, as DNA: TGTGCCAGCAGCAAAACGACGGACAGGTTGAACACTGAAGCTTTCTTT. The encoded protein is CASSKTTDRLNTEAFF.